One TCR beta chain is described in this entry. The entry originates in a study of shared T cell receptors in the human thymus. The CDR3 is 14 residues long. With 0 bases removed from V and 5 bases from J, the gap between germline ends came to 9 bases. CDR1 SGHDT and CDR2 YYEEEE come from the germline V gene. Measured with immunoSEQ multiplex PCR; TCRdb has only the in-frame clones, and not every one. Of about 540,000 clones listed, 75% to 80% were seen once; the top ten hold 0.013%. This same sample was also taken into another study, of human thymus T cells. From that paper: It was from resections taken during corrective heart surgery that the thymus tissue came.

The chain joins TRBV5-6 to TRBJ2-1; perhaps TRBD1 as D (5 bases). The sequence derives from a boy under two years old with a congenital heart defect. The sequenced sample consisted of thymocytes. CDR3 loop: CASSLGQKHNEQFF. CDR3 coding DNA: TGTGCCAGCAGCTTGGGACAGAAACACAATGAGCAGTTCTTC.